This passage covers 29 T cell receptor beta chains from one sample sequenced in a study of control samples from healthy donors and cancer patients. Using immunoSEQ multiplex PCR, the repertoire was profiled, and TCRdb retains in-frame clones only, with some absent. The table lists tens of thousands of clones, 85% of them singletons, with roughly 19% in the top ten. Sequences were obtained from blood. The receptors here all came from a man under 40 in good health.

V gene TRBV18 combines with J gene TRBJ1-6; D is unclear. Per germline, CDR1 KGHSH and CDR2 LQKENI. CDR3 length: 15 amino acids. V gave up 9 bases and J gave up 5 bases, with 17 bases separating them. In DNA, the CDR3 is TGTGCCAGTGCGAGGTCGGAATCCAATAATTCACCCCTCCACTTT. Translating gives CASARSESNNSPLHF.

The chain recombines TRBV5-1 with TRBJ2-3; 9 positions match TRBD2. This CDR3 is 16 amino acids long. V gave up 4 bases and J gave up 1 base; unmatched junction bases: 7. Germline values: CDR1 SGHRS, CDR2 YFSETQ. CDR3 sequence: CASSPSVAGGTDTQYF. CDR3 DNA: TGCGCCAGCAGCCCTTCCGTAGCGGGGGGCACAGATACGCAGTATTTT.

The rearrangement uses TRBV27 and TRBJ2-1; the match to TRBD2 covers 11 bases. There are 16 residues in the CDR3. CDR1 is MNHEY and CDR2 is SMNVEV in the germline V gene (reference sequence). After removal of 2 bases from V and 10 bases from J, the junction contained 10 bases not matched to a gene. For the CDR3, the DNA is TGTGCCAGCAGTTTACGGTTAGCGGGGGGGCAAGGAGAGCAGTTCTTC. Its protein is CASSLRLAGGQGEQFF.

The chain links TRBV10-3 to TRBJ2-1, with 12 bases matching TRBD2. This CDR3 contains 13 residues. The V and J ends lost 6 bases and 7 bases, in that order; junction bases with no gene match: 1. Germline V gene lookup returns CDR1 ENHRY and CDR2 SYGVKD. The CDR3 sequence: CAIRTSGGNEQFF. Written as DNA, the CDR3 is TGTGCCATCAGGACTAGCGGGGGTAATGAGCAGTTCTTC.

This clone was seen once. The CDR3 reads CASSIGQIYGYTF. Written as DNA, the CDR3 is TGTGCCAGTAGTATAGGACAGATCTATGGCTACACCTTC. The V and J genes are TRBV19 and TRBJ1-2; D might be TRBD1 (5 bases). Per the germline V gene, CDR1 is LNHDA and CDR2 is SQIVND (reference sequence). V shed 1 base and J shed 4 bases, with 7 bases lying between them. The CDR3 extends over 13 amino acids.

This chain uses TRBV5-4 with TRBJ1-1, with D perhaps matching TRBD1 (6 bases). Germline V gene lookup returns CDR1 SGHNT and CDR2 YYREEE (reference sequence). The V gene lost 4 bases and the J gene lost 10 bases, with 14 bases spanning the gap. The CDR3 runs to 12 residues. The CDR3: CASSPRWGRAFF. DNA for the CDR3: TGTGCCAGCAGCCCGCGTTGGGGGCGAGCTTTCTTT.

The J gene is TRBJ1-5, the V gene TRBV24-1; D might be TRBD1 (6 bases). CDR3 length: 17 residues. Trimming left V 4 bases short and J 4 bases short, with 19 bases between. Germline V gene lookup returns CDR1 KGHDR and CDR2 SFDVKD. The DNA for the CDR3 is TGTGCCACCAGTGAGCCACGGGACACCATAATTAATCAGCCCCAGCATTTT. It yields the protein CATSEPRDTIINQPQHF.

The genes are TRBV6-1 and TRBJ1-6; D remains unclear. V was shortened by 0 bases and J by 14 bases, with 8 bases between the two germline ends. The germline V gene encodes CDR1 MNHNS and CDR2 SASEGT. There are 12 residues in the CDR3. This CDR3 reads CASSEANGSLHF. CDR3 nucleotides: TGTGCCAGCAGTGAAGCTAACGGATCCCTCCACTTT.

This clone was picked up a small number of times. The chain has TRBV9 and TRBJ1-6; D may be TRBD1 (5 bases). Deletions cut 0 bases from V and 10 bases from J, with 5 bases between. CDR1 is SGDLS, CDR2 YYNGEE, per germline. The CDR3 totals 12 residues. CDR3 loop: CASSVGGSPLHF. The CDR3 nucleotides are TGTGCCAGCAGCGTAGGGGGGTCACCCCTCCACTTT.

The J gene is TRBJ2-3, the V gene TRBV10-3; D is unresolved. V dropped 0 bases and J dropped 1 base, with 11 bases sitting between them. CDR1 is ENHRY and CDR2 is SYGVKD in the germline V gene. CDR3 length equals 16 residues. This CDR3 is CAISESGVWGTDTQYF. In DNA, the CDR3 is TGTGCCATCAGTGAGTCTGGGGTATGGGGCACAGATACGCAGTATTTT.

The rearrangement uses TRBV6-5 and TRBJ2-1; D remains ambiguous. This CDR3 has 11 residues. V gave up 6 bases and J gave up 16 bases, with 16 bases separating them. Germline V lookup: CDR1 MNHEY, CDR2 SVGAGI. CDR3 sequence (DNA): TGTGCCAGCAGAGGCAGCTCAGGTCAATTCTTC. As protein: CASRGSSGQFF.

The table lists this clone with a count of one. The V call is TRBV2, the J call TRBJ1-5, with a weak D call TRBD1 (5 bases). The germline gives CDR1 SNHLY, CDR2 FYNNEI. The CDR3 runs to 15 residues. Trimming cost V 0 bases and J 7 bases, with 13 bases left between them. The CDR3 protein is CASSEAPRAGQPQHF. The CDR3 DNA reads TGTGCCAGCAGTGAAGCGCCCAGGGCCGGGCAGCCCCAGCATTTT.

V gene TRBV12-3 or TRBV12-4 combines with J gene TRBJ1-2; D is ambiguous. The CDR3 runs 13 residues. V gave up 7 bases and J gave up 4 bases, with 13 bases separating them. Here the CDR3 DNA reads TGTGCCAGCACGGTAGTCGGGTCCTATGGCTACACCTTC. It is translated as CASTVVGSYGYTF.

The chain recombines TRBV12-3 or TRBV12-4 with TRBJ2-3; D is ambiguous. Trimming stripped 1 base from V and 3 bases from J, with 2 bases between. This CDR3 is built from 12 residues. CDR3 sequence: CASSLGTDTQYF. CDR3 DNA sequence: TGTGCCAGCAGTTTAGGGACAGATACGCAGTATTTT.

This chain uses TRBV28 with TRBJ2-3; 7 positions agree with TRBD2. This CDR3 is 17 amino acids long. Trimming at V came to 7 bases and at J to 3 bases, leaving 16 bases not matched to a gene. Germline V lookup: CDR1 MDHEN, CDR2 SYDVKM. The CDR3 DNA is TGTGCCAGCAACCCGGTATGGGGTCTAGCGGCGACAGATACGCAGTATTTT. This translates into CASNPVWGLAATDTQYF.

This clone was counted a few times. The V gene is TRBV10-3, the J gene TRBJ2-3; D might be TRBD1 or TRBD2, each matching 5 bases. This CDR3 has 11 residues. V was cut by 8 bases and J by 7 bases, with 10 bases left in between. Germline values: CDR1 ENHRY, CDR2 SYGVKD. The CDR3 loop reads CAIGGGNTQYF. CDR3 DNA: TGTGCCATCGGTGGGGGAAATACGCAGTATTTT.

The CDR3 sequence: CASPRASSLGTEAFF. The CDR3 region has the DNA TGCGCCAGCCCTAGGGCGAGTTCGTTGGGGACTGAAGCTTTCTTT. The rearrangement uses TRBV5-1 and TRBJ1-1, with D unclear. The germline V and J ends were trimmed by 7 bases and 5 bases, with 21 bases remaining between them. The length of the CDR3 is 15 residues. The germline V gene encodes CDR1 SGHRS and CDR2 YFSETQ.

The genes are TRBV11-2 and TRBJ1-1; 9 positions match TRBD1. Looked up from germline, CDR1 is SGHAT and CDR2 is FQNNGV. The CDR3 loop spans 15 amino acids. The ends lost 5 bases at V and 4 bases at J; junction bases unmatched: 8. The CDR3 coding sequence is TGTGCCAGCAGCCCCTGGGACAGGGATGGCACTGAAGCTTTCTTT. As protein: CASSPWDRDGTEAFF.

This clone was recorded only once. The gene calls are TRBV18 and TRBJ1-3; possible D gene TRBD1, 6 bases. Looked up from germline, CDR1 is KGHSH and CDR2 is LQKENI. Trimming stripped 4 bases from V and 2 bases from J, with 12 bases between. This CDR3 has 15 amino acids. CDR3 in DNA: TGTGCCAGCTCACAAGGGGCAGGGGCTGGAAACACCATATATTTT. Residues: CASSQGAGAGNTIYF.

The chain uses TRBV19 and TRBJ1-2, with D uncertain. Germline V gives CDR1 LNHDA, CDR2 SQIVND (reference sequence). The CDR3 has 13 amino acids. Trimming shortened V by 3 bases and J by 8 bases, and 13 bases separated the two germline ends. CDR3 in DNA: TGTGCCAGTAGTATCGGGTGGGGAGTCGGCTACACCTTC. Translated: CASSIGWGVGYTF.

This clone was seen only once. V usage is TRBV5-1 and J usage is TRBJ2-2; the D is unclear. CDR1 is SGHRS, CDR2 YFSETQ, per germline. Trimming pared 1 base from V and 4 bases from J, leaving 11 bases between. The CDR3 totals 15 residues. For the CDR3, the DNA is TGCGCCAGCAGCTTGTGGTCAGCCTTCACCGGGGAGCTGTTTTTT. Amino acid sequence: CASSLWSAFTGELFF.

The V call is TRBV11-2, the J call TRBJ2-5; 7 bases agree with TRBD1. This CDR3 contains 13 residues. CDR1 and CDR2 from the germline V gene are SGHAT and FQNNGV. The trim removed 5 bases at V and 3 bases at J, leaving 3 bases unmatched. CDR3 sequence reads: CASSRDRKETQYF. The CDR3 region has the DNA TGTGCCAGCAGCCGGGACAGAAAAGAGACCCAGTACTTC.

This sequence joins TRBV19 and TRBJ1-1; D gene unclear. V shed 5 bases and J shed 5 bases, with 15 bases lying between them. Looked up from germline, CDR1 is LNHDA and CDR2 is SQIVND (reference sequence). The CDR3 contains 14 residues. CDR3 sequence: CASSPLVGKTEAFF. CDR3 sequence (DNA): TGTGCCAGTAGTCCCCTGGTGGGGAAAACTGAAGCTTTCTTT.

The rearrangement uses TRBV28 and TRBJ2-1; 9 bases fit TRBD2. Trimming removed 4 bases from V and 3 bases from J; junction bases left unmatched: 10. This CDR3 has 17 residues. Looked up from germline, CDR1 is MDHEN and CDR2 is SYDVKM. CDR3 region: CASSSSGLALFYNEQFF. CDR3 nucleotide sequence: TGTGCCAGCAGTTCCTCGGGACTAGCCCTCTTCTACAATGAGCAGTTCTTC.

The chain is built from TRBV30 and TRBJ1-2; D ambiguous. The CDR3 covers 14 residues. Germline lookup yields CDR1 GTSNPN and CDR2 SVGIG (reference sequence). V lost 0 bases, J lost 9 bases, and 17 bases lay in between. In nucleotides, the CDR3 is TGTGCCTGGAGTGTAGGGTATGGGGATTTGAGCTACACCTTC. Its translation is CAWSVGYGDLSYTF. The complete variable domain, with remaining parts taken from reference TRBV30 and TRBJ1-2, reads SQTIHQWPATLVQPVGSPLSLECTVEGTSNPNLYWYRQAAGRGLQLLFYSVGIGQISSEVPQNLSASRPQDRQFILSSKKLLLSDSGFYLCAWSVGYGDLSYTFGSGTRLTVV.

This clone occurred a few times. Additional DNA sequences in this sample encode the identical CDR3. The CDR3 sequence is CASSMTGQETQYF. The CDR3 region has the DNA TGTGCCAGTAGTATGACAGGCCAAGAGACCCAGTACTTC. V gene TRBV19 combines with J gene TRBJ2-5; perhaps TRBD1 as D (6 bases). CDR3 size: 13 residues. Trimming stripped 3 bases from V and 1 base from J, with 6 bases between. Germline CDR1 LNHDA, CDR2 SQIVND (reference sequence).

The V call is TRBV12-5, the J call TRBJ1-5; D call uncertain. V was clipped by 6 bases and J by 0 bases, with 9 bases between them. Germline V gene sequence: CDR1 LGHNT, CDR2 FRNRAP. The CDR3 has 14 residues. CDR3 nucleotides: TGTGCTAGTGGGCGGTGGGATAGCAATCAGCCCCAGCATTTT. Protein product: CASGRWDSNQPQHF. Full variable domain (remainder filled in from reference TRBV12-5 and TRBJ1-5): DARVTQTPRHKVTEMGQEVTMRCQPILGHNTVFWYRQTMMQGLELLAYFRNRAPLDDSGMPKDRFSAEMPDATLATLKIQPSEPRDSAVYFCASGRWDSNQPQHFGDGTRLSIL.

This clone was seen more than once but under ten times. The CDR3 coding sequence is TGTGCCAGCAGCGGAACTACTAGCGGGGGTAAAGAGACCCAGTACTTC. Its translation is CASSGTTSGGKETQYF. The V call is TRBV11-1, the J call TRBJ2-5; TRBD2 agrees at 11 bases. Trimming took 5 bases from V and 3 from J; bases not matched to a gene: 8. CDR1 is SGHAT and CDR2 is FQDESV in the germline V gene (reference sequence). This CDR3 has 16 amino acids.

A note on this clone: Other nucleotide sequences from this sample produce the same CDR3. The genes are TRBV28 and TRBJ2-1; a weak D match, TRBD2 (7 bases). V lost 3 bases and J 3 bases, leaving 15 bases between the germline ends. The CDR3 is made up of 16 amino acids. Germline CDR1 MDHEN, CDR2 SYDVKM. For the CDR3, the DNA is TGTGCCAGCAGTTTTAGAGGGGGGGGGTACTACAATGAGCAGTTCTTC. Translation gives CASSFRGGGYYNEQFF.